The 30 T cell receptor beta chains below all came from one sample that was sequenced in a study of blood T cells in healthy people across ages. Next came a second PCR, run for roughly 6 to 11 cycles, which used a sample-barcoded 5' primer along with a J-beta primer mix. In TCRdb, the 5' RACE reads were re-called with MiXCR into one record per CDR3 protein. This table holds about 2 million distinct CDR3 sequences, 40% to 55% found once. The specimen was blood. These receptors were obtained from a woman in her thirties or forties in good health.

The chain carries TRBV20-1 and TRBJ2-1; D possibly matches TRBD1 or TRBD2 (6 bases each). The CDR3 has 15 amino acids. The V gene's germline CDR1 is DFQATT and CDR2 SNEGSKA (reference sequence). Trimming took 6 bases from V and 4 from J, leaving 19 bases between them. The CDR3, as DNA: TGCAGTGCCACAAGACGGGGGCCGATGTACAATGAGCAGTTCTTC. This encodes CSATRRGPMYNEQFF.

The rearrangement links TRBV29-1 to TRBJ1-1; D remains unclear. V lost 5 bases and J lost 1, with 5 bases in between. Per germline, CDR1 SQVTM and CDR2 ANQGSEA. The CDR3 loop spans 11 amino acids. The chain's CDR3 is CSVSKNTEAFF. The CDR3 DNA sequence: TGCAGCGTTTCAAAGAACACTGAAGCTTTCTTT.

This clonotype showed up just a few times. The chain combines TRBV10-2 with TRBJ2-2; no clear D gene. Germline-derived CDR1 and CDR2 are WSHSY and SAAADI. The CDR3 is 12 amino acids. Trimming left V 1 base short and J 7 bases short, with 4 bases between. CDR3 DNA: TGCGCCAGCAGTGAGTGGAACGGGGAGCTGTTTTTT. Its protein is CASSEWNGELFF.

This chain links TRBV5-1 with TRBJ1-2; no firm D call. The CDR3 runs to 12 residues. Germline loops: CDR1 SGHRS, CDR2 YFSETQ. The V end lost 4 bases, the J end lost 3 bases, and 7 bases lay between the germline ends. As DNA, the CDR3 is TGCGCCAGCAGCCCGGTTGACTATGGCTACACCTTC. Translated: CASSPVDYGYTF.

The rearrangement uses TRBV6-6 and TRBJ1-5; D unclear. This CDR3 has 12 amino acids. V shed 8 bases and J shed 4 bases, with 9 bases lying between them. The germline CDR1 and CDR2 sequences are MNHNY and SVGAGI (reference sequence). DNA for the CDR3: TGTGCCAGCTGTGCGGGGAATCAGCCCCAGCATTTT. Translation gives CASCAGNQPQHF.

This clonotype was counted only a few times. This chain joins TRBV20-1 and TRBJ2-7, with D possibly being TRBD1 (5 bases). The germline CDR1 and CDR2 sequences are DFQATT and SNEGSKA (reference sequence). This CDR3 region has 12 residues. Trimming took off 5 bases at V and 2 bases at J, with 10 bases between the two ends. CDR3 in amino acids: CSAGQGTYEQYF. DNA of the CDR3: TGCAGTGCTGGGCAGGGCACCTACGAGCAGTACTTC.

This clonotype has ten or more counts. The chain links TRBV7-2 to TRBJ2-7, with 8 bases matching TRBD1. V trimming: 6 bases; J trimming: 3 bases; junction bases outside the gene matches: 7. This CDR3 region has 14 residues. Germline loops: CDR1 SGHTA, CDR2 FQGNSA. In DNA, the CDR3 is TGTGCCAGCAGTCCCCGGACAGGGATCTACGAGCAGTACTTC. It is translated as CASSPRTGIYEQYF.

The chain uses TRBV7-9 and TRBJ1-1; no firm D call. From germline, CDR1 is SEHNR and CDR2 FQNEAQ (reference sequence). The CDR3 has 16 residues. V lost 5 bases and J 0 bases, leaving 16 bases between the germline ends. The CDR3 is CASSPSHSALNTEAFF. The CDR3 coding sequence is TGTGCCAGCAGCCCGAGCCATTCGGCTTTGAACACTGAAGCTTTCTTT.

The genes are TRBV28 and TRBJ2-1; 7 nucleotides agree with TRBD1. The J call may be in error: the DNA end matches TRBJ2-7 better. The germline CDR1 and CDR2 sequences are MDHEN and SYDVKM. The CDR3 sequence is 12 residues long. The CDR3 is CASRNNRGEQYF. The CDR3, as DNA: TGTGCCAGCAGGAATAACAGGGGCGAGCAGTACTTC.

J is TRBJ2-7 and V is TRBV7-9; perhaps D is TRBD1 or TRBD2 (5 bases each). CDR3 length equals 14 residues. Germline V CDR1 and CDR2: SEHNR, FQNEAQ (reference sequence). Trimming stripped 4 bases from V and 4 bases from J, with 14 bases between. As DNA, the CDR3 is TGTGCCAGCAGCTCCATTGGGACGGATTACGAGCAGTACTTC. Translation gives CASSSIGTDYEQYF.

This sequence joins TRBV20-1 and TRBJ2-5; possibly TRBD2 for D (6 bases). From germline, CDR1 is DFQATT and CDR2 SNEGSKA (reference sequence). This CDR3 is built from 16 residues. Deletions cut 3 bases from V and 3 bases from J, with 20 bases between. The CDR3 protein is CSARGGPWGIKETQYF. The CDR3 DNA is TGCAGTGCTAGGGGAGGCCCTTGGGGGATCAAAGAGACCCAGTACTTC.

This clonotype has only a few counts. The rearrangement joins TRBV6-6 to TRBJ2-5, with D possibly called TRBD1 or TRBD2 (5 bases each). Germline CDR1 is MNHNY and CDR2 is SVGAGI (reference sequence). V shed 8 bases and J shed 4 bases, with 26 bases lying between them. CDR3 length: 17 residues. CDR3 in amino acids: CASYFATGVDRGETQYF. CDR3 coding DNA: TGTGCCAGCTACTTTGCAACAGGCGTCGATCGGGGAGAGACCCAGTACTTC.

A note on this clonotype: An end of the junction differs from the germline gene, which may be a read error. The chain carries TRBV7-2 and TRBJ2-1, with D hard to call. This CDR3 region has 14 residues. Germline lookup yields CDR1 SGHTA and CDR2 FQGNSA. The CDR3 DNA follows: TGTGCCAGCAGCTTACCAGGCTCCTACGATGAGCAGTTCTTC. It is translated as CASSLPGSYDEQFF.

The chain recombines TRBV4-3 with TRBJ2-5, with a tentative D call TRBD2 (6 bases). The CDR3 totals 14 residues. CDR1 and CDR2 (germline): LGHNA, YSLEER. Trimming left V 3 bases short and J 5 bases short, with 13 bases between. CDR3 sequence reads: CASSHDFLAETQYF. Written as DNA, the CDR3 is TGCGCCAGCAGCCATGATTTCCTAGCGGAGACCCAGTACTTC.

The chain recombines TRBV5-1 with TRBJ2-3, with D tentatively TRBD1 (7 bases). Germline values: CDR1 SGHRS, CDR2 YFSETQ. The ends were cut back, 0 bases at V and 0 bases at J, with 17 bases in the middle. The CDR3 runs to 18 residues. CDR3 in amino acids: CASSLVGQGGLSTDTQYF. CDR3 sequence (DNA): TGCGCCAGCAGCTTGGTTGGTCAGGGGGGTTTGAGCACAGATACGCAGTATTTT. Full variable domain (outside the CDR3, taken from reference TRBV5-1 and TRBJ2-3): KAGVTQTPRYLIKTRGQQVTLSCSPISGHRSVSWYQQTPGQGLQFLFEYFSETQRNKGNFPGRFSGRQFSNSRSEMNVSTLELGDSALYLCASSLVGQGGLSTDTQYFGPGTRLTVL.

This clonotype was observed a few times. The chain has TRBV29-1 and TRBJ2-3, with 11 bases aligning to TRBD2. CDR3 length equals 12 residues. The trim removed 4 bases at V and 6 bases at J, leaving 0 bases unmatched. Per the germline V gene, CDR1 is SQVTM and CDR2 is ANQGSEA. The CDR3 loop reads CSVGLAGDTQYF. The CDR3, as DNA: TGCAGCGTTGGACTAGCGGGGGATACGCAGTATTTT.

This chain connects TRBV5-1 to TRBJ1-2; no firm D call. Germline V lookup: CDR1 SGHRS, CDR2 YFSETQ. CDR3 length: 14 residues. Between the trimmed V and J ends, which lost 0 bases and 4 bases, there was a span of 10 bases. CDR3 in amino acids: CASSLEPGTYGYTF. CDR3 nucleotide sequence: TGCGCCAGCAGCTTGGAACCGGGAACCTATGGCTACACCTTC. The full variable domain, rest sourced from reference TRBV5-1 and TRBJ1-2, is KAGVTQTPRYLIKTRGQQVTLSCSPISGHRSVSWYQQTPGQGLQFLFEYFSETQRNKGNFPGRFSGRQFSNSRSEMNVSTLELGDSALYLCASSLEPGTYGYTFGSGTRLTVV.

The V gene is TRBV6-2 or TRBV6-3, the J gene TRBJ2-5; 9 bases map to TRBD2. Germline CDR1 reads MNHEY; CDR2 reads SVGEGT. The junction had 13 bases not matched to a gene; V was cut back by 7 bases and J by 1 base. The CDR3 extends over 17 amino acids. The CDR3 nucleotides are TGTGCCAGCATTAAGGGTGGGCTAGCGGGGACCCAAGAGACCCAGTACTTC. This translates into CASIKGGLAGTQETQYF.

The chain links TRBV18 to TRBJ2-4; 8 bases agree with TRBD2. The J call may be incorrect, as the DNA end agrees better with TRBJ2-7. The CDR3 is 13 amino acids. In germline, CDR1 is KGHSH, CDR2 LQKENI. The CDR3 DNA follows: TGTGCCAGCCGGGGGGGAGAGACCTACGAGCAGTACTTC. Protein product: CASRGGETYEQYF.

V is TRBV4-1 and J is TRBJ2-1, with TRBD2 matching over 7 bases. V dropped 0 bases and J dropped 7; count of bases not matched to a gene: 18. The germline gives CDR1 MGHRA, CDR2 YSYEKL. There are 19 residues in the CDR3. As DNA, the CDR3 is TGCGCCAGCAGCCAAGATCTGGCCAAGCCGGGACTACCACGGAATGAGCAGTTCTTC. Translated, it gives CASSQDLAKPGLPRNEQFF.

This clonotype turned up a few times. The V call is TRBV4-2, the J call TRBJ1-5; D gene ambiguous. This CDR3 contains 15 residues. CDR1 is LGHNA and CDR2 is YNFKEQ in the germline V gene. V was clipped by 0 bases and J by 4 bases, with 10 bases between them. In nucleotides, the CDR3 is TGTGCCAGCAGCCAAGATAGCACCCAGAATCAGCCCCAGCATTTT. It yields the protein CASSQDSTQNQPQHF.

The V call is TRBV3-1, the J call TRBJ2-1; maybe TRBD2 (5 bases). The CDR3 is 13 amino acids. Trimming pared 6 bases from V and 5 bases from J, leaving 11 bases between. Germline CDR1 reads LGHDT; CDR2 reads YNNKEL (reference sequence). The CDR3 loop is CASRLALHNEQFF. Here the CDR3 DNA reads TGTGCCAGCAGATTAGCGCTACACAATGAGCAGTTCTTC.

This clonotype has only one observation. V usage is TRBV29-1 and J usage is TRBJ2-3; 9 bases map to TRBD1. The CDR3 is made up of 17 amino acids. Unmatched junction bases numbered 11, after V lost 4 bases and J lost 0 bases. Germline V CDR1 and CDR2: SQVTM, ANQGSEA. In DNA form, the CDR3 reads TGCAGCGTTGCTGCCGGGACAGGGCTCCTGAGCACAGATACGCAGTATTTT. It translates to CSVAAGTGLLSTDTQYF.

V is TRBV7-2 and J is TRBJ2-1, with D possibly being TRBD2 (6 bases). Trimming removed 5 bases at V and 13 bases at J, with 18 bases between. The CDR3 runs 13 residues. Germline values: CDR1 SGHTA, CDR2 FQGNSA. CDR3 nucleotides: TGTGCCAGCAGCCGCCATAGGGAACTAGCCCAGTTCTTC. It specifies CASSRHRELAQFF. Looking up the rest from reference TRBV7-2 and TRBJ2-1 gives the full variable domain: GAGVSQSPSNKVTEKGKDVELRCDPISGHTALYWYRQSLGQGLEFLIYFQGNSAPDKSGLPSDRFSAERTGGSVSTLTIQRTQQEDSAVYLCASSRHRELAQFFGPGTRLTVL.

The CDR3 bases are TGCGCCAGCAGTCCCGGGCTCAATACGGCTGAAGCTTTCTTT. Residues: CASSPGLNTAEAFF. The V and J genes are TRBV5-1 and TRBJ1-1; D gene ambiguous. The V end lost 5 bases, the J end lost 6 bases, and 17 bases lay between the germline ends. The CDR3 is made up of 14 amino acids. CDR1 SGHRS and CDR2 YFSETQ come from the germline V gene.

V and J are TRBV5-1 and TRBJ1-1, with no clear D. Deletions cut 0 bases from V and 1 base from J, with 10 bases between. CDR1 SGHRS and CDR2 YFSETQ come from the germline V gene. The CDR3 loop spans 15 amino acids. This chain's CDR3 is CASSLVRSSNTEAFF. The CDR3 bases are TGCGCCAGCAGCTTGGTCAGGTCTTCGAACACTGAAGCTTTCTTT.

This clonotype was observed at least ten times. This sequence joins TRBV4-2 and TRBJ2-5, with D maybe TRBD1 (5 bases). V was pared by 4 bases and J by 4 bases, with 10 bases between. The germline gives CDR1 LGHNA, CDR2 YNFKEQ. The CDR3 has 13 amino acids. The CDR3 region is CASSPTVGETQYF. The CDR3 DNA reads TGTGCCAGCAGCCCGACAGTCGGAGAGACCCAGTACTTC.

This chain uses TRBV7-2 with TRBJ2-3, with TRBD2 as a possible D gene (6 bases). CDR1 and CDR2 from the germline V gene are SGHTA and FQGNSA. Trimming cost V 0 bases and J 10 bases, with 11 bases left between them. This CDR3 spans 13 amino acids. The CDR3 region has the DNA TGTGCCAGCAGCTTAGCGGCCGGGGGTCCGCAGTATTTT. Translated: CASSLAAGGPQYF.

The chain has TRBV4-3 and TRBJ2-7; 9 bases line up with TRBD1. The CDR3 has 15 amino acids. V was clipped by 1 base and J by 3 bases; unmatched bases: 4. CDR1 is LGHNA, CDR2 YSLEER, per germline. CDR3 region: CASSQGDRAGYEQYF. The CDR3 DNA follows: TGCGCCAGCAGCCAAGGGGACAGGGCGGGCTACGAGCAGTACTTC.

The rearrangement uses TRBV7-2 and TRBJ2-3; the D is unclear. CDR1 and CDR2 (germline): SGHTA, FQGNSA. Trimming took off 6 bases at V and 0 bases at J, with 10 bases between the two ends. The CDR3 has 14 residues. The CDR3 sequence is CASRIRMSTDTQYF. CDR3 nucleotides: TGTGCCAGCAGAATTAGAATGAGCACAGATACGCAGTATTTT.